The 12 T cell receptor beta chains below all came from one sample that was sequenced in a study of T cells in Graves' hyperthyroidism and ophthalmopathy. Amplified regions were TCR beta CDR3 sequences from RNA transcripts. First-round RT-PCR of the TCR CDR3 relied on the HTBI primer set. TCRdb ran MiXCR on the multiplex PCR reads and lists one entry per CDR3 protein. In the table there are 480,000 or so distinct CDR3 sequences, 46% of which are singletons. Sequenced sample: peripheral blood or thyroid tissue (not recorded which). These receptors were taken from an adult woman with Graves' disease, either hyperthyroidism or ophthalmopathy (not recorded which).

The chain combines TRBV9 with TRBJ1-5, with 8 nucleotides matching TRBD1. Germline CDR1 SGDLS, CDR2 YYNGEE. This CDR3 is 15 amino acids long. V trimming: 4 bases; J trimming: 11 bases; junction bases outside the gene matches: 14. The CDR3 bases are TGTGCCAGCAGCCGGGGACAGGACGCCCAAGAGACCCAGCATTTT. This codes for CASSRGQDAQETQHF.

This clonotype has at least ten counts. This chain links TRBV20-1 with TRBJ1-2; TRBD1 matches 9 bases. The length of the CDR3 is 13 residues. With V trimmed by 5 bases and J by 5 bases, 6 bases remained unmatched. Germline CDR1 reads DFQATT; CDR2 reads SNEGSKA (reference sequence). CDR3 amino acids: CSAWDRDRYGYTF. CDR3 nucleotides: TGCAGTGCTTGGGACAGGGATAGATATGGCTACACCTTC.

The V gene is TRBV29-1, the J gene TRBJ1-1; maybe TRBD1 (6 bases). Germline CDR1 is SQVTM and CDR2 is ANQGSEA. Trimming left V 6 bases short and J 10 bases short, with 15 bases between. This CDR3 has 11 residues. The CDR3 DNA follows: TGCAGCGTGCAAAAACAGGGCTCAGCTTTCTTT. This gives the protein CSVQKQGSAFF.

This clonotype has at least ten counts. The chain joins TRBV6-6 to TRBJ2-5; maybe TRBD2 (6 bases). The CDR3 has 13 residues. V dropped 8 bases and J dropped 3 bases, with 13 bases sitting between them. The germline CDR1 and CDR2 sequences are MNHNY and SVGAGI (reference sequence). The CDR3 DNA sequence: TGTGCCAGCGGGGACTCCGTCGAAGAGACCCAGTACTTC. Protein: CASGDSVEETQYF.

This clonotype came up many times. The rearrangement uses TRBV15 and TRBJ1-2, with D tentatively TRBD1 (5 bases). The CDR3 sequence is 14 residues long. Germline CDR1 is LNHNV and CDR2 is YYDKDF (reference sequence). Trimming shortened V by 1 base and J by 6 bases, and 12 bases separated the two germline ends. CDR3 sequence reads: CATSRGGTSNGYTF. Here the CDR3 DNA reads TGTGCCACCAGCAGAGGCGGGACTTCCAATGGCTACACCTTC. Using reference TRBV15 and TRBJ1-2 for the parts outside the CDR3, the full variable domain is DAMVIQNPRYQVTQFGKPVTLSCSQTLNHNVMYWYQQKSSQAPKLLFHYYDKDFNNEADTPDNFQSRRPNTSFCFLDIRSPGLGDTAMYLCATSRGGTSNGYTFGSGTRLTVV.

The genes are TRBV7-2 and TRBJ1-2; the D gene is possibly TRBD1 (6 bases). V was cut by 1 base and J by 2 bases, with 8 bases left in between. This CDR3 has 14 amino acids. In germline, CDR1 is SGHTA, CDR2 FQGNSA. CDR3 in amino acids: CASSLVGGNYGYTF. As DNA, the CDR3 is TGTGCCAGCAGCTTAGTTGGGGGCAACTATGGCTACACCTTC. The complete variable domain, with remaining parts taken from reference TRBV7-2 and TRBJ1-2, reads GAGVSQSPSNKVTEKGKDVELRCDPISGHTALYWYRQSLGQGLEFLIYFQGNSAPDKSGLPSDRFSAERTGGSVSTLTIQRTQQEDSAVYLCASSLVGGNYGYTFGSGTRLTVV.

The rearrangement joins TRBV20-1 to TRBJ1-5; D call uncertain. CDR3 length: 12 amino acids. Germline lookup yields CDR1 DFQATT and CDR2 SNEGSKA (reference sequence). V was pared by 6 bases and J by 4 bases, with 10 bases between. CDR3 residues: CSAGRRNQPQHF. The CDR3 DNA reads as TGCAGTGCCGGGAGGAGAAATCAGCCCCAGCATTTT.

This clonotype was counted ten times or more. The chain has TRBV2 and TRBJ2-7, with D unclear. Germline CDR1 is SNHLY and CDR2 is FYNNEI. This CDR3 has 10 amino acids. The V gene lost 6 bases and the J gene lost 0 bases, with 0 bases spanning the gap. DNA of the CDR3: TGTGCCAGCAGCTCCTACGAGCAGTACTTC. It specifies CASSSYEQYF. The variable domain in full, completed from reference TRBV2 and TRBJ2-7, reads EPEVTQTPSHQVTQMGQEVILRCVPISNHLYFYWYRQILGQKVEFLVSFYNNEISEKSEIFDDQFSVERPDGSNFTLKIRSTKLEDSAMYFCASSSYEQYFGPGTRLTVT.

On this clonotype itself: This sequence may be a read error, since a much larger clone differs from it by one base. The J gene is TRBJ2-5, the V gene TRBV7-9; weak D call: TRBD1 (5 bases). This CDR3 comprises 13 residues. From germline, CDR1 is SEHNR and CDR2 FQNEAQ (reference sequence). The CDR3 region is CASNRTPPETQYF. Written as DNA, the CDR3 is TGCGCCAGCAACCGGACACCCCCAGAGACCCAGTACTTC. Looking up the rest from reference TRBV7-9 and TRBJ2-5 gives the full variable domain: DTGVSQNPRHKITKRGQNVTFRCDPISEHNRLYWYRQTLGQGPEFLTYFQNEAQLEKSRLLSDRFSAERPKGSFSTLEIQRTEQGDSAMYLCASNRTPPETQYFGPGTRLLVL.

This clonotype has more than one count but fewer than ten. This chain connects TRBV7-9 to TRBJ2-7; D is perhaps TRBD1 or TRBD2 (5 bases each). The germline gives CDR1 SEHNR, CDR2 FQNEAQ (reference sequence). The CDR3 spans 14 residues. The V gene lost 5 bases and the J gene lost 3 bases, with 14 bases spanning the gap. Here the CDR3 reads CASSHRDGRYEQYF. In DNA, the CDR3 is TGTGCCAGCAGCCACCGGGACGGCCGCTACGAGCAGTACTTC.

The chain couples TRBV7-3 to TRBJ2-2, with 8 bases fitting TRBD2. This CDR3 contains 16 residues. CDR1 SGHTA and CDR2 FQGTGA come from the germline V gene. V trimming: 3 bases; J trimming: 0 bases; junction bases outside the gene matches: 3. The CDR3 nucleotides read TGTGCCAGCAGCTTCAGACTAGCGACGAACACCGGGGAGCTGTTTTTT. Protein product: CASSFRLATNTGELFF.

The chain combines TRBV5-1 with TRBJ2-3, with no clear D. The CDR3 has 15 amino acids. Germline CDR1 reads SGHRS; CDR2 reads YFSETQ. Trimming took 0 bases from V and 0 from J, leaving 8 bases between them. Written as DNA, the CDR3 is TGCGCCAGCAGCTTGGGGCCTTCTAGCACAGATACGCAGTATTTT. Protein product: CASSLGPSSTDTQYF. The whole variable domain, remainder taken from reference TRBV5-1 and TRBJ2-3, is KAGVTQTPRYLIKTRGQQVTLSCSPISGHRSVSWYQQTPGQGLQFLFEYFSETQRNKGNFPGRFSGRQFSNSRSEMNVSTLELGDSALYLCASSLGPSSTDTQYFGPGTRLTVL.